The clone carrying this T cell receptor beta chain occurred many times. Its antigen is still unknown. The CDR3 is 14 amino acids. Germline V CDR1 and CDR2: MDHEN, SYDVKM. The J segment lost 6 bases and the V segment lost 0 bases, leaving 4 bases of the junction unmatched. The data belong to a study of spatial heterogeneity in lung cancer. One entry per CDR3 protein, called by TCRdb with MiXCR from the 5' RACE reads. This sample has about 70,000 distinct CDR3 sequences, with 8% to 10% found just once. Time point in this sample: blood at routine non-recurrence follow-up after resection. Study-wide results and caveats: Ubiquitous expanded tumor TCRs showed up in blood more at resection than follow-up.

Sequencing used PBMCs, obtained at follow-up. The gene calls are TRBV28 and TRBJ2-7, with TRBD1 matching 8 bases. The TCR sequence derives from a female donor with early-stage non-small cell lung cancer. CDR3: CASSLWSGQAEQYF. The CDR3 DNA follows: TGTGCCAGCAGTTTATGGTCGGGACAGGCCGAGCAGTACTTC.